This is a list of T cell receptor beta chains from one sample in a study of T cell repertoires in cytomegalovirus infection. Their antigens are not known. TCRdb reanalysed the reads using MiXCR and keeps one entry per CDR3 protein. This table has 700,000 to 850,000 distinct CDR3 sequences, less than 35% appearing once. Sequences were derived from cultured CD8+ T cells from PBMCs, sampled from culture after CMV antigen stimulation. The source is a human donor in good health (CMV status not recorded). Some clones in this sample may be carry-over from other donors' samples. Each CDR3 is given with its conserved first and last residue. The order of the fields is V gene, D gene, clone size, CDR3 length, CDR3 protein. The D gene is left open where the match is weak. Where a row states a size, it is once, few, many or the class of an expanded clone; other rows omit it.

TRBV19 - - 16 CASSMGAPSLSDTQYF
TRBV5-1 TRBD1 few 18 CASSLAGTGYRSGNTIYF
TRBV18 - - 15 CASSPGDRYNQPQHF
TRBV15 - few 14 CATSRGGPGNTIYF
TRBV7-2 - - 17 CASSYPPRDRANSPLHF
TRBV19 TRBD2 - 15 CASSKLAERQETQYF
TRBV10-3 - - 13 CVIWEGGVNEQFF
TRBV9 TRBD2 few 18 CASSVGRVGGGINNEQFF
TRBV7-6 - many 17 CASSLGGRSTLDTEAFF
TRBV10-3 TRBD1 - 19 CASSRGQGESILANEKLFF
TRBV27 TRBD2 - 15 CASSLGLAGPGEQYF
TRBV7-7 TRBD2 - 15 CASSLFGLAGDEQFF
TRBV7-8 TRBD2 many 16 CASSWGTSVFTGELFF
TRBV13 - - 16 CASSPPYGTQRSEQYF